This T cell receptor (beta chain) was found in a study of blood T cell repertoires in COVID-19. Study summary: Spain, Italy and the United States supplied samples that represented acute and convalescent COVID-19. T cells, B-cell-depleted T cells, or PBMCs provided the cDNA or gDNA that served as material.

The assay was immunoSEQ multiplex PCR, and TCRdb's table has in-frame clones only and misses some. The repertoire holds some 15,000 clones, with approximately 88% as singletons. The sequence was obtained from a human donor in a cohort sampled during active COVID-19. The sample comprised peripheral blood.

The CDR3 DNA reads TGTGCCAGCAGGAAAATTCAGGGTGTCAATCAGCCCCAGCATTTT. Protein product: CASRKIQGVNQPQHF. This chain joins TRBV27 and TRBJ1-5; tentatively, D is TRBD1 (5 bases). CDR3 length: 15 residues. Per germline, CDR1 MNHEY and CDR2 SMNVEV (reference sequence). Trimming removed 6 bases from V and 3 bases from J, with 15 bases in between.